These T cell receptor beta chains were read from a single sample in a study of blood T cell repertoires in COVID-19. TCRdb keeps only in-frame clones here, not all; method: immunoSEQ multiplex PCR. The table has more than 300,000 clones, roughly 88% seen once. Sequenced material: peripheral blood. The receptor set was obtained from a woman aged 50 to 65 with acute or convalescent COVID-19. The CDR3 runs from the conserved cysteine through the conserved F or W. D genes are given only for firm matches. Rows give clone size only sometimes, using once, few, many, or a class for an expanded clone.

J gene	clone size	D gene	CDR3 length	V gene	CDR3 protein	CDR3 DNA
TRBJ1-1	NA	TRBD1	15	TRBV5-1	CASSLGTGLGTEAFF	TGCGCCAGCAGCCTGGGGACAGGGTTGGGAACTGAAGCTTTCTTT
TRBJ2-5	NA	NA	11	TRBV11-2	CASGSQETQYF	TGTGCCAGCGGGAGTCAAGAGACCCAGTACTTC
TRBJ2-7	once	TRBD2	20	TRBV19	CASTPFPGGTNKTSGYEQYF	TGTGCCAGTACCCCTTTCCCGGGGGGGACTAACAAGACCTCAGGCTACGAGCAGTACTTC
TRBJ2-2	few	NA	14	TRBV7-3	CASSSTRNTGELFF	TGTGCCAGCAGCTCGACACGGAACACCGGGGAGCTGTTTTTT
TRBJ2-2	NA	NA	17	TRBV4-1	CASSQVAPQRSTGELFF	TGCGCCAGCAGCCAAGTGGCACCACAGAGAAGCACCGGGGAGCTGTTTTTT
TRBJ2-1	NA	TRBD2	16	TRBV24-1	CATSDLGAGAYNEQFF	TGTGCCACCAGTGATTTAGGGGCGGGGGCCTACAATGAGCAGTTCTTC
TRBJ2-6	NA	TRBD1	18	TRBV5-1	CASSGGQGVLSGANVLTF	TGCGCCAGCAGCGGGGGACAGGGGGTTCTCTCTGGGGCCAACGTCCTGACTTTC
TRBJ2-7	NA	NA	11	TRBV20-1	CSALGLYEQYF	TGCAGTGCCCTGGGCTTGTACGAGCAGTACTTC
TRBJ1-5	NA	NA	12	TRBV6-1	CASSEVEQPQHF	TGTGCCAGCAGTGAAGTAGAACAGCCCCAGCATTTT
TRBJ2-1	NA	TRBD1	15	TRBV20-1	CSASLGTGEMNEQFF	TGCAGTGCTAGTCTTGGGACAGGTGAAATGAATGAGCAGTTCTTC
TRBJ2-4	NA	TRBD2	17	TRBV19	CASSPPGLAGVGNIQYF	TGTGCCAGTAGCCCGCCGGGACTAGCGGGAGTCGGAAACATTCAGTACTTC
TRBJ1-2	NA	NA	11	TRBV2	CASSPRASYTF	TGTGCCAGCAGCCCCAGGGCGAGCTACACCTTC
TRBJ2-1	NA	NA	13	TRBV12-3/TRBV12-4	CASSLRLENEQFF	TGTGCCAGCAGTCTACGACTAGAAAATGAGCAGTTCTTC
TRBJ1-2	NA	NA	14	TRBV27	CASSLSRQGTRYTF	TGTGCCAGCAGTTTATCCCGCCAGGGGACCCGCTACACCTTC
TRBJ2-1	NA	TRBD2	13	TRBV5-4	CASSFNGGNEQFF	TGTGCCAGCAGCTTTAACGGGGGGAATGAGCAGTTCTTC
TRBJ2-1	NA	NA	14	TRBV28	CASSSLGGLAEQFF	TGTGCCAGCAGTTCCCTCGGGGGTTTGGCTGAGCAGTTCTTC